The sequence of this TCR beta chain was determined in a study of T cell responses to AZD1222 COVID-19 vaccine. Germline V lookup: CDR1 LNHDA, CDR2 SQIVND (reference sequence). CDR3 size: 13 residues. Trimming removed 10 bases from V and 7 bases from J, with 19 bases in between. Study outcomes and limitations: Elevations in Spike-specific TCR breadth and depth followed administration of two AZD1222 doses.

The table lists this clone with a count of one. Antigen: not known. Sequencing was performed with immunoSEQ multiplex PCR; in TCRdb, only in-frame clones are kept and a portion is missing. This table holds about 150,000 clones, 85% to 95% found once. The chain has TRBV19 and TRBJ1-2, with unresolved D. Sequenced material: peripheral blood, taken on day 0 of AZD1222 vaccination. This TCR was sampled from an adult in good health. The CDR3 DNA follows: TGTGCCATCCAGCGCGGGGAAGGAAGTGGCTACACCTTC. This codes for CAIQRGEGSGYTF. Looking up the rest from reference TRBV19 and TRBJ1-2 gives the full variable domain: DGGITQSPKYLFRKEGQNVTLSCEQNLNHDAMYWYRQDPGQGLRLIYYSQIVNDFQKGDIAEGYSVSREKKESFPLTVTSAQKNPTAFYLCAIQRGEGSGYTFGSGTRLTVV.